Listed here are 20 T cell receptor beta chains from one sample, sequenced in a study of blood T cells in healthy people across ages. Sample-barcoded 5' priming and a J-beta primer mix drove a second PCR of 7 to 11 cycles. In TCRdb, the 5' RACE reads were re-called with MiXCR into one record per CDR3 protein. The profile shows about 970,000 distinct CDR3 sequences, roughly 51% of them singletons. Material for sequencing was blood. These receptors were taken from a woman aged 55-75 years in good health.

This clonotype was picked up a small number of times. The chain carries TRBV28 and TRBJ2-7; 9 bases align to TRBD1. With 6 bases clipped from V and 5 bases from J, the junction kept 11 bases outside the gene matches. Germline V lookup: CDR1 MDHEN, CDR2 SYDVKM. The CDR3 has 15 residues. CDR3 amino acids: CASRPPGTGTHEQYF. Written as DNA, the CDR3 is TGTGCCAGCAGGCCACCCGGGACAGGGACCCACGAGCAGTACTTC.

The CDR3 nucleotides read TGTGCCAGCAGTTCCTGGTTAGCGGGAGGCCCGAGCTCCTACAATGAGCAGTTCTTC. This codes for CASSSWLAGGPSSYNEQFF. The chain joins TRBV12-3 or TRBV12-4 to TRBJ2-1; TRBD2 matches at 10 bases. Germline trimming cut 4 bases from V and 0 bases from J; bases unmatched to any gene: 12. The CDR3 spans 19 residues.

CDR3 sequence: CASSPRDRAQETQYF. For the CDR3, the DNA is TGTGCCAGCAGCCCGAGGGACAGGGCCCAAGAGACCCAGTACTTC. The chain links TRBV3-1 to TRBJ2-5, with 9 nucleotides matching TRBD1. The J segment lost 1 base and the V segment lost 4 bases, leaving 4 bases of the junction unmatched. The CDR3 is 15 amino acids. Germline V gene sequence: CDR1 LGHDT, CDR2 YNNKEL (reference sequence).

This clonotype appeared a single time. The V gene is TRBV29-1, the J gene TRBJ2-4; D not certain. The end of the DNA is better explained by TRBJ2-5, so the J call may be wrong. CDR1 and CDR2 from the germline V gene are SQVTM and ANQGSEA. This CDR3 is 12 amino acids long. The CDR3 DNA sequence: TGCAGCGCCGCGCCCGTCGGAGAGACCCAGTACTTC. Residues: CSAAPVGETQYF.

This clonotype was counted only a few times. This sequence joins TRBV27 and TRBJ2-7; D perhaps matches TRBD2 (6 bases). CDR1 is MNHEY and CDR2 is SMNVEV in the germline V gene (reference sequence). The CDR3 sequence is 15 residues long. Trimming shortened V by 3 bases and J by 2 bases, and 14 bases separated the two germline ends. CDR3 residues: CASSLGGAPPYEQYF. CDR3 DNA sequence: TGTGCCAGCAGTTTGGGGGGAGCCCCTCCCTACGAGCAGTACTTC.

This chain links TRBV6-5 with TRBJ2-1; 8 nucleotides agree with TRBD2. The CDR3 is made up of 18 amino acids. Germline CDR1 reads MNHEY; CDR2 reads SVGAGI. Trimming cost V 0 bases and J 1 base; bases outside gene matches: 8. The DNA for the CDR3 is TGTGCCAGCAGTTACTCGTCGTTGGGACTAGAATCCTACAATGAGCAGTTCTTC. Translated, it gives CASSYSSLGLESYNEQFF.

This clonotype came up a few times. The chain links TRBV25-1 to TRBJ1-2; TRBD1 might be the D (5 bases). Per the germline V gene, CDR1 is MGHDK and CDR2 is SYGVNS. The CDR3 length is 16 residues. Trimming took off 5 bases at V and 4 bases at J, with 20 bases between the two ends. DNA for the CDR3: TGTGCCAGCAGTTCACGGGGGAACAGCGGCTTCTATGGCTACACCTTC. It encodes CASSSRGNSGFYGYTF.

This clonotype came up a few times. This chain joins TRBV12-3 or TRBV12-4 and TRBJ2-6; 8 bases agree with TRBD1. The CDR3 totals 17 residues. V shed 7 bases and J 3 bases; nucleotides not matched to a gene: 11. CDR3 DNA: TGTGCCAGCACCCTCGACAGGGGATGGGGTGGGGCCAACGTCCTGACTTTC. Amino acid sequence: CASTLDRGWGGANVLTF.

The chain links TRBV15 to TRBJ1-4; D remains unclear. This CDR3 region has 16 residues. V gave up 0 bases and J gave up 0 bases, with 8 bases separating them. CDR1 is LNHNV and CDR2 is YYDKDF in the germline V gene (reference sequence). The CDR3: CATSRENVPTNEKLFF. The DNA of the CDR3 is TGTGCCACCAGCAGAGAAAACGTCCCAACTAATGAAAAACTGTTTTTT.

In this sample, this clonotype turned up a few times. The J gene is TRBJ2-5, the V gene TRBV6-1; D possibly corresponds to TRBD2 (7 bases). Per germline, CDR1 MNHNS and CDR2 SASEGT. The CDR3 loop spans 13 amino acids. The germline V and J ends were trimmed by 11 bases and 1 base, with 14 bases remaining between them. The CDR3 spells CAAGASGQETQYF. The CDR3 DNA sequence: TGTGCCGCGGGGGCTAGCGGCCAAGAGACCCAGTACTTC.

The chain recombines TRBV19 with TRBJ2-6; possibly TRBD1 or TRBD2 for D (5 bases each). V lost 6 bases to trimming and J lost 0 bases, with 12 bases between them. The length of the CDR3 is 16 residues. The germline V gene has CDR1 LNHDA and CDR2 SQIVND (reference sequence). CDR3 coding DNA: TGTGCCAGTAGCAACTCCGGGACCTCTGGGGCCAACGTCCTGACTTTC. Translated: CASSNSGTSGANVLTF.

The table lists this clonotype with a few counts. The CDR3 DNA reads as TGCGCCAGCAGCGTGACAGGGGGAACTGAAGCTTTCTTT. This codes for CASSVTGGTEAFF. This sequence joins TRBV10-2 and TRBJ1-1, with 9 bases aligning to TRBD1. The CDR3 runs 13 residues. With V trimmed by 6 bases and J by 5 bases, 4 bases remained unmatched. Germline CDR1 reads WSHSY; CDR2 reads SAAADI.

The V gene is TRBV12-3 or TRBV12-4, the J gene TRBJ2-2; 8 bases are shared with TRBD2. J lost 4 bases, V lost 5 bases, and 6 bases had no gene match. CDR3 size: 15 residues. CDR3 residues: CASSKTSVVTGELFF. As DNA, the CDR3 is TGTGCCAGCAGTAAGACTAGCGTTGTCACCGGGGAGCTGTTTTTT.

The rearrangement uses TRBV20-1 and TRBJ1-1, with 7 bases identical to TRBD1. The CDR3 has 14 residues. V dropped 0 bases and J dropped 1; count of bases not matched to a gene: 2. CDR1 DFQATT and CDR2 SNEGSKA come from the germline V gene (reference sequence). This CDR3 reads CSAREGQRNTEAFF. Written as DNA, the CDR3 is TGCAGTGCTAGAGAGGGACAGAGGAACACTGAAGCTTTCTTT.

This clonotype has a single count. The rearrangement joins TRBV20-1 to TRBJ2-3, with 9 bases matching TRBD2. V was clipped by 4 bases and J by 4 bases; unmatched bases: 3. The CDR3 contains 13 residues. The germline V gene has CDR1 DFQATT and CDR2 SNEGSKA (reference sequence). Written as DNA, the CDR3 is TGCAGTGCTATTAAGCGGGAGGCAGATACGCAGTATTTT. Protein product: CSAIKREADTQYF.

V is TRBV20-1 and J is TRBJ2-5; unclear D gene. Between the trimmed V and J ends, which lost 0 bases and 3 bases, there was a span of 8 bases. Per the germline V gene, CDR1 is DFQATT and CDR2 is SNEGSKA (reference sequence). This CDR3 is 13 amino acids long. CDR3 nucleotide sequence: TGCAGTGCTAGAGAGGTGGGGAAAGAGACCCAGTACTTC. Its translation: CSAREVGKETQYF.

The chain carries TRBV28 and TRBJ2-5; 9 positions agree with TRBD2. The V segment lost 11 bases and the J segment 4 bases; nucleotides outside the gene matches: 11. This CDR3 comprises 14 residues. Germline V gene sequence: CDR1 MDHEN, CDR2 SYDVKM. As DNA, the CDR3 is TGTGCCGCCCGCTTAGCGGGAGCCTCAGAGACCCAGTACTTC. The encoded protein is CAARLAGASETQYF.

V gene TRBV28 combines with J gene TRBJ2-5, with 9 bases that match TRBD2. The end of the DNA aligns better with TRBJ2-7, so the J call may be wrong. CDR1 MDHEN and CDR2 SYDVKM come from the germline V gene. This CDR3 has 15 residues. CDR3 DNA sequence: TGTGCCAGCAGTTCTCAGCGGGAGGCCCGCTACGAGCAGTACTTC. This gives the protein CASSSQREARYEQYF.

This clonotype was seen a handful of times. This chain's CDR3 is CSASPGAPRSGANVLTF. CDR3 bases: TGCAGTGCTAGTCCGGGGGCGCCCAGATCTGGGGCCAACGTCCTGACTTTC. This chain links TRBV20-1 with TRBJ2-6; D could derive from TRBD1 or TRBD2 (6 bases each). The CDR3 consists of 17 residues. CDR1 DFQATT and CDR2 SNEGSKA come from the germline V gene (reference sequence). V lost 3 bases and J lost 1, with 16 bases in between.

The chain uses TRBV7-3 and TRBJ1-2, with a weak D call TRBD1 (5 bases). CDR1 and CDR2 (germline): SGHTA, FQGTGA. Trimming pared 5 bases from V and 0 bases from J, leaving 13 bases between. The CDR3 is 15 amino acids. CDR3 residues: CASSPDSRTNYGYTF. The CDR3 region has the DNA TGTGCCAGCAGCCCAGACAGCCGAACTAACTATGGCTACACCTTC.